The TCR beta chain under discussion was sequenced for a study of neurological immune-mediated disorders. A single record per CDR3 protein comes from TCRdb applying MiXCR to the 5' RACE reads. The sample consists of more than 50,000 distinct CDR3 sequences, 11% of them appearing once. Volunteers at a blood bank in Maryland, USA, were the healthy controls. The V gene end was trimmed by 4 bases and the J gene end by 5 bases; junction bases not matched to a gene: 4. Germline assignment: CDR1 SEHNR and CDR2 FQNEAQ (reference sequence). CDR3 length: 13 residues. This clonotype came up many times. The sequence was collected from a man in his 60s in good health. The chain links TRBV7-9 to TRBJ1-1; 7 bases agree with TRBD1. What was sequenced was PBMCs. The CDR3 loop is CASSSGTVTEAFF. The CDR3, as DNA: TGTGCCAGCAGCTCCGGGACAGTAACTGAAGCTTTCTTT.